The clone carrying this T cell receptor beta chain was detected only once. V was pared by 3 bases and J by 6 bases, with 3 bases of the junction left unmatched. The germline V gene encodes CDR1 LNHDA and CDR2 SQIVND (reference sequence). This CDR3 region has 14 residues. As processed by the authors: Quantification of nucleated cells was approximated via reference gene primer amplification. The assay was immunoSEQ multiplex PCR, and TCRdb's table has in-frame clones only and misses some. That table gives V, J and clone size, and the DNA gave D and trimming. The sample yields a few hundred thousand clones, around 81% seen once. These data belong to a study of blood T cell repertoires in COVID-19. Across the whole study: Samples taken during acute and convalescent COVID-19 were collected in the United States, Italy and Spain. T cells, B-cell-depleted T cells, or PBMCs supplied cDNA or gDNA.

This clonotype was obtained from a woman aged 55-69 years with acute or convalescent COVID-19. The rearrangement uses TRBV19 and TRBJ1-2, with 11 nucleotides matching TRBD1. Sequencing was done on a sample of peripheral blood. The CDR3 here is CASSMRGQGDGYTF. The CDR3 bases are TGTGCCAGTAGTATGCGGGGACAGGGGGATGGCTACACCTTC.